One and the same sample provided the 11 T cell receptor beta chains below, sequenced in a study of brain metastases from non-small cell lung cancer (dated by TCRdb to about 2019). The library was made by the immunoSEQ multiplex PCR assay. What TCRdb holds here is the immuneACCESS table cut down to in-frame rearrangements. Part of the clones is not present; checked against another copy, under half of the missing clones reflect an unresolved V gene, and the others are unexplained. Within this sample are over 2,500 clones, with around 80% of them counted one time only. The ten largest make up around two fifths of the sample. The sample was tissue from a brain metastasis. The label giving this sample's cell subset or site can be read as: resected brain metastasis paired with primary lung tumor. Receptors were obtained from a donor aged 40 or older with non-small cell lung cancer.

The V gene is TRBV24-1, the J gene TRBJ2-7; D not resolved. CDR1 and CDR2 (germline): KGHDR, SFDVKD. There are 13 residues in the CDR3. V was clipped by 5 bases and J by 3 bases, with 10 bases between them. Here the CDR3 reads CATSGLDLYEQYF. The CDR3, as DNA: TGTGCCACCAGTGGGCTGGATCTCTACGAGCAGTACTTC.

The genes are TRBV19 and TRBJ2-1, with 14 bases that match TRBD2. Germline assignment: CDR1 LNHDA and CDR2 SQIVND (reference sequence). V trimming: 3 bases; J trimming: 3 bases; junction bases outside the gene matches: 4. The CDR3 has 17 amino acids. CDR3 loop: CASSMGLAGVNYNEQFF. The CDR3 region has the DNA TGTGCCAGTAGTATGGGACTAGCGGGAGTTAACTACAATGAGCAGTTCTTC.

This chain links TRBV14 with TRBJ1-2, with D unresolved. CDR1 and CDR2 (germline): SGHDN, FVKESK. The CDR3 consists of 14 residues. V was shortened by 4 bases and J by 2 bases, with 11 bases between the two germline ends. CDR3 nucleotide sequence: TGTGCCAGCAGCCGCCGGGCCTTAAACTATGGCTACACCTTC. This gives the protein CASSRRALNYGYTF.

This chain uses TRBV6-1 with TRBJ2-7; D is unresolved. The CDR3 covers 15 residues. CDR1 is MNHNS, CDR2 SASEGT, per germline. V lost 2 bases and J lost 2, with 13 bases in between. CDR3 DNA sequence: TGTGCCAGCAGTGAAATCCCCCGCCCCACCTACGAGCAGTACTTC. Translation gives CASSEIPRPTYEQYF.

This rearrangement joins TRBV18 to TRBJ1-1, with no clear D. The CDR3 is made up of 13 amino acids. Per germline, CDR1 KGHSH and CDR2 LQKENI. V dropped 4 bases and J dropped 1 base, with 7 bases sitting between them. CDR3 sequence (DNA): TGTGCCAGCTCACAGGATGGGAACACTGAAGCTTTCTTT. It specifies CASSQDGNTEAFF.

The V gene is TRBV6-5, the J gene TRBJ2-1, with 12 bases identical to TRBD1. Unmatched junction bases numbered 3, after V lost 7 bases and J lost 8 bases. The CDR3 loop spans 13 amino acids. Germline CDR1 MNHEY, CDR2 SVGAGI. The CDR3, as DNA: TGTGCCAGCAAGGGACAGGGGGCGCATGAGCAGTTCTTC. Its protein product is CASKGQGAHEQFF.

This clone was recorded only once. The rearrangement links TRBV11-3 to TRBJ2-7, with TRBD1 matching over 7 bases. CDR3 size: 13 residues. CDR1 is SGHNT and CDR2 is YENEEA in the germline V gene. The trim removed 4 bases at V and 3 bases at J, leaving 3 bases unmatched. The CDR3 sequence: CASSSGQLYEQYF. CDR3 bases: TGTGCCAGCAGCTCGGGACAGCTCTACGAGCAGTACTTC.

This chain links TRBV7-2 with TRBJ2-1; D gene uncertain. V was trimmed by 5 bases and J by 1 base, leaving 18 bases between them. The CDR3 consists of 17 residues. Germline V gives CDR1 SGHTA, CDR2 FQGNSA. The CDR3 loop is CASSPETPIPSYNEQFF. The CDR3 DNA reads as TGTGCCAGCAGCCCTGAGACTCCCATCCCTTCCTACAATGAGCAGTTCTTC.

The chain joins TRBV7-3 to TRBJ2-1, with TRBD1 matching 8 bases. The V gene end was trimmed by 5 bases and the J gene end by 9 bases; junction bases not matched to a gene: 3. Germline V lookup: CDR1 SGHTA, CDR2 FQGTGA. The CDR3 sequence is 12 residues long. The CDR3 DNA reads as TGTGCCAGCAGCGGGACAGGTACTGAGCAGTTCTTC. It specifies CASSGTGTEQFF.

The CDR3 DNA follows: TGCGCCAGCAGCGCGGACGCGACCGGCTACACCTTC. Protein: CASSADATGYTF. The V call is TRBV5-1, the J call TRBJ1-2; D ambiguous. V gave up 4 bases and J gave up 8 bases, with 12 bases separating them. CDR1 is SGHRS and CDR2 is YFSETQ in the germline V gene. This CDR3 comprises 12 residues.

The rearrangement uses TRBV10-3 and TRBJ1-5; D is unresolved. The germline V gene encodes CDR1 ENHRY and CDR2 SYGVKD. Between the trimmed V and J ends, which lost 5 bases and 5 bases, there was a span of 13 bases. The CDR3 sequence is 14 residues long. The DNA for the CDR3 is TGTGCCATCAGTAAAAAGAGGGCGGATCAGCCCCAGCATTTT. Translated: CAISKKRADQPQHF.